These 30 T cell receptor beta chains originate from one sample sequenced in a study of control samples from healthy donors and cancer patients. Here immunoSEQ multiplex PCR was the method, and the copy in TCRdb shows in-frame clones only, minus some. The sample consists of just over 150,000 clones, about 93% of them appearing once. The source material was blood. The source is a man over 45 in good health.

V and J are TRBV12-3 or TRBV12-4 and TRBJ1-5; a weak D match, TRBD1 (5 bases). The CDR3 extends over 13 amino acids. V dropped 8 bases and J dropped 2 bases, with 10 bases sitting between them. CDR3 sequence reads: CASGQTGNQPQHF. As DNA, the CDR3 is TGTGCCAGCGGGCAGACAGGCAATCAGCCCCAGCATTTT.

The chain carries TRBV5-1 and TRBJ2-2; the D is unclear. Germline V gene lookup returns CDR1 SGHRS and CDR2 YFSETQ. There are 17 residues in the CDR3. The V gene lost 0 bases and the J gene lost 7 bases, with 19 bases spanning the gap. The CDR3 loop reads CASSLAAKVVIGGELFF. CDR3 in DNA: TGCGCCAGCAGCTTGGCGGCCAAGGTAGTTATCGGCGGGGAGCTGTTTTTT. The full variable domain, with the rest looked up from reference TRBV5-1 and TRBJ2-2, is KAGVTQTPRYLIKTRGQQVTLSCSPISGHRSVSWYQQTPGQGLQFLFEYFSETQRNKGNFPGRFSGRQFSNSRSEMNVSTLELGDSALYLCASSLAAKVVIGGELFFGEGSRLTVL.

The chain employs TRBV6-6 and TRBJ2-2; the D is unclear. Germline V gene data show CDR1 as MNHNY and CDR2 as SVGAGI (reference sequence). V was trimmed by 7 bases and J by 4 bases, leaving 10 bases between them. CDR3 size: 13 residues. This CDR3 is CASTPGITGELFF. The DNA for the CDR3 is TGTGCCAGCACCCCCGGAATCACCGGGGAGCTGTTTTTT.

This clone was seen just once. Other DNA sequences of this sample code for an identical CDR3. The chain has TRBV5-1 and TRBJ2-5; tentatively, D is TRBD1 or TRBD2 (5 bases each). Germline CDR1 SGHRS, CDR2 YFSETQ. V dropped 0 bases and J dropped 1 base, with 7 bases sitting between them. There are 14 residues in the CDR3. This CDR3 reads CASSLGGGQETQYF. In DNA, the CDR3 is TGCGCCAGCAGCTTGGGTGGGGGCCAAGAGACCCAGTACTTC.

The chain recombines TRBV5-1 with TRBJ2-7; D is possibly TRBD1 (7 bases). This CDR3 comprises 14 residues. The germline V and J ends were trimmed by 0 bases and 6 bases, with 13 bases remaining between them. Germline assignment: CDR1 SGHRS and CDR2 YFSETQ. The CDR3 bases are TGCGCCAGCAGCTTGGCCAGGGGGGTAAGCGAGCAGTACTTC. Translating gives CASSLARGVSEQYF.

V is TRBV9 and J is TRBJ2-1, with TRBD2 matching over 8 bases. Germline V gene lookup returns CDR1 SGDLS and CDR2 YYNGEE. The CDR3 is 16 residues long. V shed 4 bases and J 6 bases; nucleotides not matched to a gene: 12. Here the CDR3 reads CASSYGGTSGGNEQFF. CDR3 bases: TGTGCCAGCAGCTATGGAGGGACTAGTGGTGGCAATGAGCAGTTCTTC.

The chain combines TRBV18 with TRBJ1-2; TRBD1 aligns across 8 bases. Looked up from germline, CDR1 is KGHSH and CDR2 is LQKENI. The CDR3 totals 13 residues. The J segment lost 7 bases and the V segment lost 3 bases, leaving 4 bases of the junction unmatched. The CDR3 region has the DNA TGTGCCAGCTCACCGACAGGGGACAGTGGCTACACCTTC. This sequence encodes CASSPTGDSGYTF.

The CDR3 protein is CATSRDPGRGTEAFF. CDR3 DNA sequence: TGTGCCACCAGCAGAGATCCGGGGAGGGGCACTGAAGCTTTCTTT. The rearrangement links TRBV15 to TRBJ1-1, with D possibly being TRBD1 (5 bases). The ends were cut back, 0 bases at V and 4 bases at J, with 12 bases in the middle. This CDR3 has 15 residues. Germline V CDR1 and CDR2: LNHNV, YYDKDF (reference sequence). The whole variable domain, remainder taken from reference TRBV15 and TRBJ1-1, is DAMVIQNPRYQVTQFGKPVTLSCSQTLNHNVMYWYQQKSSQAPKLLFHYYDKDFNNEADTPDNFQSRRPNTSFCFLDIRSPGLGDTAMYLCATSRDPGRGTEAFFGQGTRLTVV.

The chain has TRBV28 and TRBJ1-2, with D possibly TRBD1 on 5 matching bases. The CDR3 spans 16 residues. Germline CDR1 reads MDHEN; CDR2 reads SYDVKM. V dropped 4 bases and J dropped 2 bases, with 17 bases sitting between them. The CDR3 DNA reads TGTGCCAGCAGTTCTTTCGGGGACGGAAAAAACTATGGCTACACCTTC. Translation gives CASSSFGDGKNYGYTF.

The rearrangement uses TRBV7-5 and TRBJ1-1. TRBV7-5 is described as a pseudogene. This CDR3 spans 12 amino acids. Here the CDR3 reads CARSFKSAEAFF. In DNA, the CDR3 is TGTGCCAGAAGCTTTAAGTCCGCTGAAGCTTTCTTT.

The chain carries TRBV5-8 and TRBJ1-5; TRBD1 matches 8 bases. V dropped 4 bases and J dropped 5; count of bases not matched to a gene: 14. Germline V gene lookup returns CDR1 SGHTS and CDR2 YDEGEE. The CDR3 is 17 amino acids. CDR3 DNA sequence: TGTGCCAGCAGCCGATTAGGACAGGGTGGCATTGATCAGCCCCAGCATTTT. Translating gives CASSRLGQGGIDQPQHF.

The gene calls are TRBV11-2 and TRBJ2-3; possible D gene TRBD2, 6 bases. V dropped 3 bases and J dropped 10 bases, with 11 bases sitting between them. The CDR3 spans 12 residues. From germline, CDR1 is SGHAT and CDR2 FQNNGV. This CDR3 reads CASSFPGVPQYF. The CDR3 coding sequence is TGTGCCAGCAGCTTTCCGGGAGTTCCGCAGTATTTT.

This clone was counted once. The V call is TRBV5-1, the J call TRBJ1-4; D remains ambiguous. V was pared by 3 bases and J by 8 bases, with 11 bases between. The CDR3 has 13 residues. Germline V CDR1 and CDR2: SGHRS, YFSETQ. The DNA for the CDR3 is TGCGCCAGCAGCTGGCGAAATGGGGAAAAACTGTTTTTT. It codes for CASSWRNGEKLFF.

The chain joins TRBV30 to TRBJ1-2; a weak D match, TRBD1 (5 bases). The CDR3 covers 15 residues. In germline, CDR1 is GTSNPN, CDR2 SVGIG (reference sequence). With 0 bases removed from V and 5 bases from J, the gap between germline ends came to 16 bases. CDR3 bases: TGTGCCTGGAGTGTAAGACAGACCCCATGGTATGGCTACACCTTC. Residues: CAWSVRQTPWYGYTF. Variable domain in full (rest from reference TRBV30 and TRBJ1-2): SQTIHQWPATLVQPVGSPLSLECTVEGTSNPNLYWYRQAAGRGLQLLFYSVGIGQISSEVPQNLSASRPQDRQFILSSKKLLLSDSGFYLCAWSVRQTPWYGYTFGSGTRLTVV.

This rearrangement joins TRBV5-4 to TRBJ2-1, with 11 bases matching TRBD2. The V segment lost 5 bases and the J segment 10 bases; nucleotides outside the gene matches: 11. The CDR3 length is 15 residues. Germline V lookup: CDR1 SGHNT, CDR2 YYREEE (reference sequence). The CDR3 protein is CASRTGLAAPGEQFF. CDR3 DNA sequence: TGTGCCAGCAGGACGGGACTAGCGGCCCCTGGCGAGCAGTTCTTC.

This rearrangement joins TRBV19 to TRBJ1-2; D is perhaps TRBD1 (5 bases). V dropped 5 bases and J dropped 5 bases, with 9 bases sitting between them. The germline V gene has CDR1 LNHDA and CDR2 SQIVND (reference sequence). The CDR3 loop spans 12 amino acids. The CDR3 here is CASSSRQYGYTF. The CDR3 nucleotides read TGTGCCAGTAGTTCGCGACAGTATGGCTACACCTTC.

The gene calls are TRBV30 and TRBJ1-6, with TRBD1 identical over 7 bases. This CDR3 has 16 amino acids. Germline V gene sequence: CDR1 GTSNPN, CDR2 SVGIG (reference sequence). V trimming: 0 bases; J trimming: 6 bases; junction bases outside the gene matches: 8. DNA for the CDR3: TGTGCCTGGAGTGTACAGGGGTGGGCACTTAATTCACCCCTCCACTTT. It translates to CAWSVQGWALNSPLHF.

This clone came up once. The chain has TRBV5-1 and TRBJ1-1, with 7 nucleotides matching TRBD1. The CDR3 contains 17 residues. The germline CDR1 and CDR2 sequences are SGHRS and YFSETQ. V lost 0 bases and J lost 0; bases outside the gene matches: 8. The CDR3 spells CASSLGTGVRMNTEAFF. CDR3 in DNA: TGCGCCAGCAGCTTGGGTACAGGGGTGAGGATGAACACTGAAGCTTTCTTT. Full variable domain (missing parts from reference TRBV5-1 and TRBJ1-1): KAGVTQTPRYLIKTRGQQVTLSCSPISGHRSVSWYQQTPGQGLQFLFEYFSETQRNKGNFPGRFSGRQFSNSRSEMNVSTLELGDSALYLCASSLGTGVRMNTEAFFGQGTRLTVV.

This sequence joins TRBV30 and TRBJ1-1; the D is unclear. Trimming stripped 4 bases from V and 11 bases from J, with 20 bases between. Germline values: CDR1 GTSNPN, CDR2 SVGIG (reference sequence). The CDR3 totals 13 residues. The CDR3 DNA reads TGTGCCTGGACCGAGCTTTGGTGGGAGAGTGCTTTCTTT. Translated, it gives CAWTELWWESAFF.

This chain connects TRBV30 to TRBJ2-7, with TRBD2 identical over 9 bases. Germline V gene data show CDR1 as GTSNPN and CDR2 as SVGIG (reference sequence). V dropped 6 bases and J dropped 4; count of bases not matched to a gene: 7. The CDR3 runs 13 residues. The CDR3 protein is CACRLAGKYEQYF. The CDR3 DNA sequence: TGTGCCTGTAGGCTAGCGGGAAAGTACGAGCAGTACTTC.

This sequence joins TRBV15 and TRBJ2-1; D is perhaps TRBD1 or TRBD2 (5 bases each). This CDR3 contains 11 residues. Germline V gene data show CDR1 as LNHNV and CDR2 as YYDKDF (reference sequence). Trimming pared 8 bases from V and 5 bases from J, leaving 7 bases between. For the CDR3, the DNA is TGTGCCACCTCGGGGCACAATGAGCAGTTCTTC. Translated, it gives CATSGHNEQFF. Combining the CDR3 with reference TRBV15 and TRBJ2-1 gives the whole variable domain DAMVIQNPRYQVTQFGKPVTLSCSQTLNHNVMYWYQQKSSQAPKLLFHYYDKDFNNEADTPDNFQSRRPNTSFCFLDIRSPGLGDTAMYLCATSGHNEQFFGPGTRLTVL.

This clone appeared once. This chain connects TRBV2 to TRBJ1-1; no definite D call. CDR1 is SNHLY, CDR2 FYNNEI, per germline. The CDR3 spans 13 residues. The V end lost 11 bases, the J end lost 3 bases, and 16 bases lay between the germline ends. DNA for the CDR3: TGTGCCGGTAAAAAGGAAGGTTACACTGAAGCTTTCTTT. This translates into CAGKKEGYTEAFF. Full variable domain (outside the CDR3, taken from reference TRBV2 and TRBJ1-1): EPEVTQTPSHQVTQMGQEVILRCVPISNHLYFYWYRQILGQKVEFLVSFYNNEISEKSEIFDDQFSVERPDGSNFTLKIRSTKLEDSAMYFCAGKKEGYTEAFFGQGTRLTVV.

This sequence joins TRBV7-2 and TRBJ2-7, with a weak D call TRBD2 (5 bases). The CDR3 consists of 14 residues. With 1 base removed from V and 4 bases from J, the gap between germline ends came to 11 bases. CDR1 is SGHTA, CDR2 FQGNSA, per germline. CDR3 amino acids: CASSLVTGNYEQYF. The CDR3 DNA follows: TGTGCCAGCAGCTTAGTCACGGGAAATTACGAGCAGTACTTC.

This clone was recorded only once. The chain recombines TRBV3-1 (or the pseudogene TRBV3-2) with TRBJ1-1; D perhaps matches TRBD1 (6 bases). The V gene lost 5 bases and the J gene lost 6 bases, with 16 bases spanning the gap. The CDR3 is 14 residues long. Germline-derived CDR1 and CDR2 are LGHDT and YNNKEL (reference sequence). The CDR3 sequence: CASSTQQGSAEAFF. DNA of the CDR3: TGTGCCAGCAGCACTCAACAGGGTAGCGCTGAAGCTTTCTTT.

The chain joins TRBV5-1 to TRBJ2-7; no clear D gene. CDR3 length: 14 residues. V was clipped by 1 base and J by 2 bases, with 10 bases between them. Per germline, CDR1 SGHRS and CDR2 YFSETQ. CDR3 amino acids: CASSLSGTTYEQYF. The CDR3 nucleotides are TGCGCCAGCAGCTTGTCTGGCACCACCTACGAGCAGTACTTC. The whole variable domain, remainder taken from reference TRBV5-1 and TRBJ2-7, is KAGVTQTPRYLIKTRGQQVTLSCSPISGHRSVSWYQQTPGQGLQFLFEYFSETQRNKGNFPGRFSGRQFSNSRSEMNVSTLELGDSALYLCASSLSGTTYEQYFGPGTRLTVT.

The V gene is TRBV30, the J gene TRBJ1-6; 9 positions match TRBD1. The CDR3 length is 16 residues. Unmatched junction bases numbered 5, after V lost 2 bases and J lost 3 bases. CDR1 and CDR2 (germline): GTSNPN, SVGIG (reference sequence). CDR3 DNA: TGTGCCTGGAGTCCCGCGACAGGGGGCTATAATTCACCCCTCCACTTT. Translation: CAWSPATGGYNSPLHF.

The chain uses TRBV7-3 and TRBJ2-1, with TRBD2 matching 9 bases. The CDR3 totals 18 residues. CDR1 and CDR2 (germline): SGHTA, FQGTGA. Losses at the gene ends were 2 bases for V and 4 bases for J; bases not matched to a gene: 12. The CDR3 DNA is TGTGCCAGCAGCTTAGGGTCTAGCGGGACGGGGGGATACAATGAGCAGTTCTTC. Translating gives CASSLGSSGTGGYNEQFF.

The rearrangement joins TRBV7-2 to TRBJ2-1; 9 positions match TRBD2. This CDR3 region has 15 residues. From germline, CDR1 is SGHTA and CDR2 FQGNSA. V was pared by 2 bases and J by 8 bases, with 7 bases of the junction left unmatched. CDR3 loop: CASSLRASGMDEQFF. DNA for the CDR3: TGTGCCAGCAGCTTAAGGGCTAGCGGGATGGATGAGCAGTTCTTC. Drawing the rest from reference TRBV7-2 and TRBJ2-1, the complete variable domain is GAGVSQSPSNKVTEKGKDVELRCDPISGHTALYWYRQSLGQGLEFLIYFQGNSAPDKSGLPSDRFSAERTGGSVSTLTIQRTQQEDSAVYLCASSLRASGMDEQFFGPGTRLTVL.

The rearrangement uses TRBV6-4 and TRBJ2-5; 8 positions agree with TRBD2. The V gene end was trimmed by 0 bases and the J gene end by 5 bases; junction bases not matched to a gene: 11. The CDR3 totals 17 residues. Germline loops: CDR1 MRHNA, CDR2 SNTAGT. CDR3 amino acids: CASSDSPQKRERETQYF. In DNA, the CDR3 is TGTGCCAGCAGTGACTCCCCCCAGAAGCGGGAGAGGGAGACCCAGTACTTC.

The chain is built from TRBV7-9 and TRBJ2-1; TRBD1 is a possible D gene (7 bases). Trimming removed 3 bases at V and 0 bases at J, with 12 bases between. Germline V lookup: CDR1 SEHNR, CDR2 FQNEAQ (reference sequence). CDR3 size: 16 residues. CDR3 sequence (DNA): TGTGCCAGCAGCTTTTTTCAGGGGGGCTCCTACAATGAGCAGTTCTTC. This gives the protein CASSFFQGGSYNEQFF. Together with reference TRBV7-9 and TRBJ2-1, the CDR3 gives the full variable domain: DTGVSQNPRHKITKRGQNVTFRCDPISEHNRLYWYRQTLGQGPEFLTYFQNEAQLEKSRLLSDRFSAERPKGSFSTLEIQRTEQGDSAMYLCASSFFQGGSYNEQFFGPGTRLTVL.